This is a list of T cell receptor beta chains from one sample in a study of blood T cells in healthy people across ages. MiXCR, applied by TCRdb to the 5' RACE reads, yields one record per CDR3 protein. This sample yields 1.8 million or so distinct CDR3 sequences, of which approximately 40% are seen a single time; under 30% belongs to the top ten. Sequencing was performed on blood. Every receptor here comes from a human donor in good health. Both conserved end residues are part of each CDR3. Fields, in order: CDR3 protein, CDR3 DNA, J gene, clone size, D gene, V gene. A D gene is named only where the DNA matches it firmly. Expanded clones get a size class; other rows say once, few or many, or leave the size out.

CDR3 protein: CATQPGTTLHEQYF
CDR3 DNA: TGTGCCACCCAACCCGGGACCACGCTACACGAGCAGTACTTC
J gene: TRBJ2-7
clone size: NA
D gene: NA
V gene: TRBV15

CDR3 protein: CASSLSWVNTEAFF
CDR3 DNA: TGTGCCAGCAGTTTAAGTTGGGTGAACACTGAAGCTTTCTTT
J gene: TRBJ1-1
clone size: NA
D gene: NA
V gene: TRBV12-3/TRBV12-4

CDR3 protein: CASSLSLAGATYYEQYF
CDR3 DNA: TGTGCCAGCAGCTTGTCGCTAGCGGGGGCTACATACTACGAGCAGTACTTC
J gene: TRBJ2-7
clone size: few
D gene: TRBD2
V gene: TRBV7-2

CDR3 protein: CASSQDRRQTQPQHF
CDR3 DNA: TGTGCCAGCAGCCAAGATCGTCGACAGACTCAGCCCCAGCATTTT
J gene: TRBJ1-5
clone size: NA
D gene: NA
V gene: TRBV3-1

CDR3 protein: CASSFFGDEKLFF
CDR3 DNA: TGCGCCAGCAGCTTCTTCGGGGACGAAAAACTGTTTTTT
J gene: TRBJ1-4
clone size: NA
D gene: NA
V gene: TRBV5-1

CDR3 protein: CASSQVGPRAISYEQYF
CDR3 DNA: TGCGCCAGCAGCCAAGTGGGCCCCAGAGCCATCTCCTACGAGCAGTACTTC
J gene: TRBJ2-7
clone size: NA
D gene: NA
V gene: TRBV4-3

CDR3 protein: CASSSMRTPQETQYF
CDR3 DNA: TGTGCCAGCAGCTCGATGAGGACGCCCCAAGAGACCCAGTACTTC
J gene: TRBJ2-5
clone size: once
D gene: NA
V gene: TRBV7-3

CDR3 protein: CASSPRDTGSVGYTF
CDR3 DNA: TGCGCCAGCAGCCCCCGGGACACCGGATCGGTAGGCTACACCTTC
J gene: TRBJ1-2
clone size: NA
D gene: NA
V gene: TRBV5-1

CDR3 protein: CASILGRGGYEQFF
CDR3 DNA: TGTGCCAGCATCCTTGGACGGGGGGGTTATGAGCAGTTCTTC
J gene: TRBJ2-1
clone size: NA
D gene: TRBD2
V gene: TRBV5-5

CDR3 protein: CASSSRGLEEKLFF
CDR3 DNA: TGTGCCAGCAGCTCCAGGGGGCTTGAGGAAAAACTGTTTTTT
J gene: TRBJ1-4
clone size: NA
D gene: TRBD1
V gene: TRBV7-2

CDR3 protein: CASSFRQVNYGYTF
CDR3 DNA: TGTGCCAGCAGTTTTCGACAGGTCAATTATGGCTACACCTTC
J gene: TRBJ1-2
clone size: few
D gene: NA
V gene: TRBV27

CDR3 protein: CASSQARSWGRDGYTF
CDR3 DNA: TGCGCCAGCAGCCAAGCCCGAAGCTGGGGCAGGGATGGCTACACCTTC
J gene: TRBJ1-2
clone size: NA
D gene: NA
V gene: TRBV4-3

CDR3 protein: CASSVPSTDTQYF
CDR3 DNA: TGTGCCAGCAGCGTACCGAGCACAGATACGCAGTATTTT
J gene: TRBJ2-3
clone size: many
D gene: NA
V gene: TRBV7-2

CDR3 protein: CASSKSNVKLFF
CDR3 DNA: TGTGCCAGCAGTAAAAGTAACGTAAAACTGTTTTTT
J gene: TRBJ1-4
clone size: NA
D gene: NA
V gene: TRBV25-1

CDR3 protein: CASSQAVGYTGELFF
CDR3 DNA: TGCGCCAGCAGCCAAGCAGTGGGTTACACCGGGGAGCTGTTTTTT
J gene: TRBJ2-2
clone size: few
D gene: NA
V gene: TRBV4-3

CDR3 protein: CSAGLGAETQYF
CDR3 DNA: TGCAGCGCCGGCCTGGGCGCAGAGACCCAGTACTTC
J gene: TRBJ2-5
clone size: NA
D gene: NA
V gene: TRBV29-1

CDR3 protein: CSVASGYSGANVLTF
CDR3 DNA: TGCAGCGTTGCATCAGGCTACTCTGGGGCCAACGTCCTGACTTTC
J gene: TRBJ2-6
clone size: many
D gene: NA
V gene: TRBV29-1

CDR3 protein: CASDEGQIQETQYF
CDR3 DNA: TGCGCCAGCGACGAGGGACAGATACAAGAGACCCAGTACTTC
J gene: TRBJ2-5
clone size: NA
D gene: TRBD1
V gene: TRBV5-1

CDR3 protein: CASSPTLSMDTQYF
CDR3 DNA: TGTGCCAGCTCACCTACGCTAAGCATGGATACGCAGTATTTT
J gene: TRBJ2-3
clone size: few
D gene: NA
V gene: TRBV18

CDR3 protein: CASSQDLRTGQETQYF
CDR3 DNA: TGCGCCAGCAGCCAAGATTTGAGGACAGGCCAAGAGACCCAGTACTTC
J gene: TRBJ2-5
clone size: NA
D gene: TRBD1
V gene: TRBV4-3

CDR3 protein: CAISESGNNYGYTF
CDR3 DNA: TGTGCCATCAGTGAGTCGGGCAATAACTATGGCTACACCTTC
J gene: TRBJ1-2
clone size: NA
D gene: NA
V gene: TRBV10-3

CDR3 protein: CASNENRASEKLFF
CDR3 DNA: TGTGCCAGTAATGAAAACAGAGCAAGTGAAAAACTGTTTTTT
J gene: TRBJ1-4
clone size: few
D gene: NA
V gene: TRBV2

CDR3 protein: CASSFLSSGGQRSSYNEQFF
CDR3 DNA: TGTGCCAGCAGCTTTTTATCTAGCGGGGGCCAAAGGAGCTCCTACAATGAGCAGTTCTTC
J gene: TRBJ2-1
clone size: NA
D gene: TRBD2
V gene: TRBV7-2

CDR3 protein: CATSSGDRENQPQHF
CDR3 DNA: TGTGCCACCAGCAGTGGGGACAGGGAGAATCAGCCCCAGCATTTT
J gene: TRBJ1-5
clone size: NA
D gene: TRBD1
V gene: TRBV15

CDR3 protein: CSASGVATTDTQYF
CDR3 DNA: TGCAGTGCTAGTGGGGTAGCTACTACAGATACGCAGTATTTT
J gene: TRBJ2-3
clone size: NA
D gene: NA
V gene: TRBV20-1

CDR3 protein: CSVRSNSYEQYF
CDR3 DNA: TGCAGCGTTCGAAGCAACTCCTACGAGCAGTACTTC
J gene: TRBJ2-7
clone size: few
D gene: NA
V gene: TRBV29-1

CDR3 protein: CSATQGTYNEQFF
CDR3 DNA: TGCAGTGCTACACAGGGGACCTACAATGAGCAGTTCTTC
J gene: TRBJ2-1
clone size: few
D gene: TRBD1
V gene: TRBV20-1

CDR3 protein: CASSRTGGAVYEQYF
CDR3 DNA: TGTGCCAGCAGCAGGACAGGGGGCGCAGTCTACGAGCAGTACTTC
J gene: TRBJ2-7
clone size: few
D gene: TRBD1
V gene: TRBV27

CDR3 protein: CASSYRGERTEAFF
CDR3 DNA: TGTGCCAGCAGTTACAGAGGGGAAAGAACTGAAGCTTTCTTT
J gene: TRBJ1-1
clone size: NA
D gene: NA
V gene: TRBV6-2/TRBV6-3

CDR3 protein: CASSPTLLGYTF
CDR3 DNA: TGTGCCAGCAGCCCGACGTTGTTGGGCTACACCTTC
J gene: TRBJ1-2
clone size: few
D gene: NA
V gene: TRBV7-2

CDR3 protein: CSASATSDRNYGYTF
CDR3 DNA: TGCAGTGCTAGCGCTACCTCGGACCGAAACTATGGCTACACCTTC
J gene: TRBJ1-2
clone size: NA
D gene: NA
V gene: TRBV20-1

CDR3 protein: CASSQSGHEQYF
CDR3 DNA: TGTGCCAGCAGCCAATCAGGGCATGAGCAGTACTTC
J gene: TRBJ2-7
clone size: few
D gene: NA
V gene: TRBV3-1